This entry is about one T cell receptor beta chain. What it binds is not known. Germline V CDR1 and CDR2: GTSNPN, SVGIG (reference sequence). This CDR3 has 12 residues. V was trimmed by 2 bases and J by 5 bases, leaving 10 bases between them. The record originates from a study of T cells in localized non-small cell lung cancer. Notes on the study in general: Sequencing involved a lone tumor region, leaving heterogeneity possible. In adjacent lung, a median approximately 60 of the top 100 tumor clones were found.

The assay was immunoSEQ multiplex PCR, and TCRdb's table has in-frame clones only and misses some. The table has 25,000 to 35,000 clones, nearly 90% seen once. Sequencing was performed on peripheral blood, taken before any cancer treatment. The TCR comes from a woman aged 35-75 years with stage I lung adenocarcinoma. This chain uses TRBV30 with TRBJ2-7, with D possibly being TRBD1 or TRBD2 (5 bases each). CDR3 loop: CAWSPQGDEQYF. The DNA for the CDR3 is TGTGCCTGGAGTCCCCAGGGAGACGAGCAGTACTTC.